A single T cell receptor (beta chain) is shown here with its context. The antigen is not known. Germline-derived CDR1 and CDR2 are SGHAT and FQDESV (reference sequence). The ends were cut back, 0 bases at V and 8 bases at J, with 10 bases in the middle. The CDR3 totals 13 residues. This sample is part of a study of cytomegalovirus exposure and HLA in healthy donors. Across the whole study: In a later analysis, the roughly 120 validation repertoires were reported to have used the same platform as the roughly 670 first-cohort repertoires.

Assay: immunoSEQ multiplex PCR; the TCRdb copy retains only in-frame clones and omits some. The table lists roughly 82,000 clones, 90% to 95% of them singletons. Study-wide results and limits: A few of the chains that were CMV-associated were confirmed in vitro to be specific for CMV antigens. The tendency of first-cohort TCR clusters to co-occur in the 120 validation repertoires was the finding of a later analysis.

This TCR came from a man aged 18 to 29 in good health and CMV-seronegative. The chain is built from TRBV11-1 and TRBJ1-1; D not certain. The material sequenced was PBMCs. The CDR3 region is CASSLALSEEAFF. CDR3 nucleotides: TGTGCCAGCAGCTTAGCATTGTCAGAAGAAGCTTTCTTT.